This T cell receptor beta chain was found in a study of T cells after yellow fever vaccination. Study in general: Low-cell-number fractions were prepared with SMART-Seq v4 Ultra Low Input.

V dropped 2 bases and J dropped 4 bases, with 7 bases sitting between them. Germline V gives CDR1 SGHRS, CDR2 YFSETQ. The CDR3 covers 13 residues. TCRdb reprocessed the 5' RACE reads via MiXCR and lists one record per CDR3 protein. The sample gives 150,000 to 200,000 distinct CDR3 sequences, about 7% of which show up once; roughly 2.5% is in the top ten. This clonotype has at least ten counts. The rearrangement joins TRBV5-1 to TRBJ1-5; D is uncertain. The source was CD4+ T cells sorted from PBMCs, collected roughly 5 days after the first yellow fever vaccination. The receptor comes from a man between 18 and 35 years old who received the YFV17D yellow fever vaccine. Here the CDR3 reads CASSFGQNQPQHF. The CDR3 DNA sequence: TGCGCCAGCAGCTTCGGCCAGAATCAGCCCCAGCATTTT.